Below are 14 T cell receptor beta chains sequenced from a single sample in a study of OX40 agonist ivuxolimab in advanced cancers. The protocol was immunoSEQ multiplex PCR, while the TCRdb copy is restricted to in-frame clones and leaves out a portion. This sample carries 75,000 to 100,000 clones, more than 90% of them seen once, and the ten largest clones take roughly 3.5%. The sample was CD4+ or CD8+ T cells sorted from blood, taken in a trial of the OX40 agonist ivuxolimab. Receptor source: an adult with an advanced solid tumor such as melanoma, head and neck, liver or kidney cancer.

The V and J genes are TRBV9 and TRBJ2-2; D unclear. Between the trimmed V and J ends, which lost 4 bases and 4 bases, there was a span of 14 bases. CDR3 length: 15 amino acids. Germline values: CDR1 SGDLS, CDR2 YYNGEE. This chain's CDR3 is CASSFPGSSTGELFF. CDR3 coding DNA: TGTGCCAGCAGCTTCCCCGGGTCATCCACCGGGGAGCTGTTTTTT.

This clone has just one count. CDR3 bases: TGTGCCAGCAGTGAAGACTCCCGATACTTC. Translation gives CASSEDSRYF. The chain links TRBV6-1 to TRBJ2-5; D is undetermined. The CDR3 extends over 10 amino acids. The germline gives CDR1 MNHNS, CDR2 SASEGT. Trimming cost V 1 base and J 14 bases, with 8 bases left between them.

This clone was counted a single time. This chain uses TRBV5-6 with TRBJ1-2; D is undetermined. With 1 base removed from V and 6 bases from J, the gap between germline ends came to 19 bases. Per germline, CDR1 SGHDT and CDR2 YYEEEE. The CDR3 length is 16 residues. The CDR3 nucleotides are TGTGCCAGCAGCTTGATCCAGGCCAACTTCGCGGATGGCTACACCTTC. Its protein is CASSLIQANFADGYTF. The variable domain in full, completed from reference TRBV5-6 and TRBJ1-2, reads DAGVTQSPTHLIKTRGQQVTLRCSPKSGHDTVSWYQQALGQGPQFIFQYYEEEERQRGNFPDRFSGHQFPNYSSELNVNALLLGDSALYLCASSLIQANFADGYTFGSGTRLTVV.

As DNA, the CDR3 is TGTGCCAGCAGCCCAGGACTAGCGGGAGATTCTGGTAGGGCGCGCTACAATGAGCAGTTCTTC. This translates into CASSPGLAGDSGRARYNEQFF. The rearrangement links TRBV4-2 to TRBJ2-1, with 13 bases that match TRBD2. The junction had 18 bases not matched to a gene; V was cut back by 4 bases and J by 3 bases. Germline-derived CDR1 and CDR2 are LGHNA and YNFKEQ. The CDR3 consists of 21 residues.

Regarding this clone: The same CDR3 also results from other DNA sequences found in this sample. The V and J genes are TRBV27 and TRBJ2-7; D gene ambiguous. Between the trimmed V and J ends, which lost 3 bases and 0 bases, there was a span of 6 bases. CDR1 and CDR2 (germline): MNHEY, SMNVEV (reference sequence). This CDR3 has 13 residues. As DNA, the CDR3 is TGTGCCAGCAGTTTTGGCGGCTCCTACGAGCAGTACTTC. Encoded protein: CASSFGGSYEQYF.

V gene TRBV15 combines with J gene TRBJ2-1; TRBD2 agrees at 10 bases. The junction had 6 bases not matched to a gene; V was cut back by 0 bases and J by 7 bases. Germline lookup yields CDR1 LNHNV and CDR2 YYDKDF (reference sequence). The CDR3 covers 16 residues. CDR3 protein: CATSRDRGLASNEQFF. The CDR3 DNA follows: TGTGCCACCAGCAGAGATAGGGGACTAGCGTCTAATGAGCAGTTCTTC.

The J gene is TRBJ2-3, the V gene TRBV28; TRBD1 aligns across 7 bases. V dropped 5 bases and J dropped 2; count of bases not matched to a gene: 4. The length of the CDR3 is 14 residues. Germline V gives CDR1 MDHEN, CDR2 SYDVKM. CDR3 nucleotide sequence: TGTGCCAGCAGTCTCGACAGGGCCACAGATACGCAGTATTTT. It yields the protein CASSLDRATDTQYF.

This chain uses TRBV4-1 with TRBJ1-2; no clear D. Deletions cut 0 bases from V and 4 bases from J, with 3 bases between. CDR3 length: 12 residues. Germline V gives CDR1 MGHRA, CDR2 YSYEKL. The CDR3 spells CASSQDSYGYTF. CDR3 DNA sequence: TGCGCCAGCAGCCAAGACTCCTATGGCTACACCTTC.

CDR3 sequence: CASRGVWGETQYF. In DNA form, the CDR3 reads TGTGCCAGCAGAGGAGTTTGGGGAGAGACCCAGTACTTC. V usage is TRBV5-5 and J usage is TRBJ2-5; D not certain. Between the trimmed V and J ends, which lost 5 bases and 4 bases, there was a span of 12 bases. The CDR3 has 13 residues. The V gene's germline CDR1 is SGHKS and CDR2 YYEKEE (reference sequence).

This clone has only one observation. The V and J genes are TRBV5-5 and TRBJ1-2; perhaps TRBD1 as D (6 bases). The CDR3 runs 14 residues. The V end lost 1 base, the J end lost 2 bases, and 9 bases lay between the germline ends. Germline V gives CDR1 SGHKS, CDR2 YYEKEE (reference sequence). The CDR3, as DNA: TGTGCCAGCAGCTTGAGGACAGCAAACTATGGCTACACCTTC. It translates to CASSLRTANYGYTF.

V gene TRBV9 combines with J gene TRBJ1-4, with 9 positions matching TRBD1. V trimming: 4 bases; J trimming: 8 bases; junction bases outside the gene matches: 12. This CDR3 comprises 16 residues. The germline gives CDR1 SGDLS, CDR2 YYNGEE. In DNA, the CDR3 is TGTGCCAGCAGCCCCCGGACAGGGGATCGAGAGGAAAAACTGTTTTTT. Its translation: CASSPRTGDREEKLFF. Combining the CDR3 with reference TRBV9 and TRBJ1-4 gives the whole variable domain DSGVTQTPKHLITATGQRVTLRCSPRSGDLSVYWYQQSLDQGLQFLIQYYNGEERAKGNILERFSAQQFPDLHSELNLSSLELGDSALYFCASSPRTGDREEKLFFGSGTQLSVL.

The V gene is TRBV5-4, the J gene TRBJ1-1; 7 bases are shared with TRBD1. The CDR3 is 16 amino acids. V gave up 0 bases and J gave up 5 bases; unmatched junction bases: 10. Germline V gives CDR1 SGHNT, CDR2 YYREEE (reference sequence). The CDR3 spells CASSLARIQGRTEAFF. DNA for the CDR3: TGTGCCAGCAGCTTGGCTAGAATACAGGGGAGAACTGAAGCTTTCTTT.

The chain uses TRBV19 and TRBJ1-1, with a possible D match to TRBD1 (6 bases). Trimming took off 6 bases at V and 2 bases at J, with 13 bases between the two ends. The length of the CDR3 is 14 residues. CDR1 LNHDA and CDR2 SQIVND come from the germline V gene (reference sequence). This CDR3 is CASRPGHLNTEAFF. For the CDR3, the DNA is TGTGCCAGTAGACCGGGACACCTCAACACTGAAGCTTTCTTT.

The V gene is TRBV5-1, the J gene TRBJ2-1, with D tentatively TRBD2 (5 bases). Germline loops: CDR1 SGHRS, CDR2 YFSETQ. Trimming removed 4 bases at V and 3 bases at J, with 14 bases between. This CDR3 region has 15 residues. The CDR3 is CASSPRARDYNEQFF. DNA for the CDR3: TGCGCCAGCAGCCCACGAGCCCGGGACTACAATGAGCAGTTCTTC.